The 22 T cell receptor beta chains given below trace back to one sample, sequenced in a study of blood T cell repertoires in COVID-19 (dated by TCRdb to 2020 to 2021). The library came from the immunoSEQ multiplex PCR assay. Imported from immuneACCESS, the table was reduced by TCRdb to in-frame sequences with V and J called. These copies leave out some clones; in studies compared against another copy, an unresolved V gene accounts for under half, and the cause of the remainder is not known. The sample yields about 62,000 clones; 75% to 90% were counted once. Clones ranked in the top ten supply around 1.3% of the sample. Material: peripheral blood. The receptors come from a woman of 80 years or more with acute or convalescent COVID-19.

The rearrangement joins TRBV19 to TRBJ2-1; 7 bases align to TRBD2. CDR3 length: 15 amino acids. V lost 3 bases to trimming and J lost 4 bases; unmatched junction nucleotides: 6. The V gene's germline CDR1 is LNHDA and CDR2 SQIVND (reference sequence). CDR3 protein: CASSMGGYPYNEQFF. CDR3 nucleotide sequence: TGTGCCAGTAGTATGGGAGGGTACCCTTACAATGAGCAGTTCTTC.

The V gene is TRBV27, the J gene TRBJ2-4; tentatively, D is TRBD2 (6 bases). This CDR3 comprises 14 residues. The germline V and J ends were trimmed by 3 bases and 7 bases, with 13 bases remaining between them. CDR1 and CDR2 from the germline V gene are MNHEY and SMNVEV (reference sequence). The CDR3, as DNA: TGTGCCAGCAGTTTTAGGGCGGGAAGTAACATTCAGTACTTC. It encodes CASSFRAGSNIQYF.

V is TRBV5-1 and J is TRBJ2-5, with D possibly being TRBD1 (6 bases). Germline lookup yields CDR1 SGHRS and CDR2 YFSETQ. This CDR3 is 17 amino acids long. V dropped 0 bases and J dropped 4 bases, with 19 bases sitting between them. The CDR3 coding sequence is TGCGCCAGCAGCTTGGTCACAGGGACCGACAAAGCAGAGACCCAGTACTTC. Translating gives CASSLVTGTDKAETQYF.

The chain is built from TRBV7-8 and TRBJ2-1, with 13 bases aligning to TRBD2. V shed 3 bases and J 4 bases; nucleotides not matched to a gene: 9. The CDR3 runs to 18 residues. Per germline, CDR1 SGHVS and CDR2 FQNEAQ. CDR3 nucleotide sequence: TGTGCCAGCAGCTTTGGCCGACTAGCGGGAGGTGGTTACAATGAGCAGTTCTTC. The encoded protein is CASSFGRLAGGGYNEQFF.

In nucleotides, the CDR3 is TGTGCCAGCAGCCAAGATATAGCAGCTGGGGCCAACGTCCTGACTTTC. It translates to CASSQDIAAGANVLTF. The chain combines TRBV3-1 (or the pseudogene TRBV3-2) with TRBJ2-6; D unclear. CDR3 length: 16 amino acids. The V gene lost 0 bases and the J gene lost 2 bases, with 8 bases spanning the gap. Germline CDR1 LGHDT, CDR2 YNNKEL (reference sequence).

The V gene is TRBV9, the J gene TRBJ2-2; possible D gene TRBD1, 5 bases. CDR3 size: 17 residues. The germline CDR1 and CDR2 sequences are SGDLS and YYNGEE. Trimming removed 4 bases from V and 5 bases from J, with 21 bases in between. In DNA, the CDR3 is TGTGCCAGCAGCTTAAGGCCTCAGGGTTTCGGAACCGGGGAGCTGTTTTTT. This translates into CASSLRPQGFGTGELFF.

The rearrangement uses TRBV18 and TRBJ1-6; 7 bases line up with TRBD1. The CDR3 is made up of 17 amino acids. The junction had 7 bases not matched to a gene; V was cut back by 1 base and J by 4 bases. CDR1 KGHSH and CDR2 LQKENI come from the germline V gene. CDR3 sequence reads: CASSPRSGGGYNSPLHF. The CDR3 nucleotides are TGTGCCAGCTCACCACGGTCAGGGGGTGGGTATAATTCACCCCTCCACTTT.

The chain has TRBV28 and TRBJ1-4; the D is unclear. V lost 5 bases and J lost 0, with 10 bases in between. Germline assignment: CDR1 MDHEN and CDR2 SYDVKM. The CDR3 covers 15 residues. In nucleotides, the CDR3 is TGTGCCAGCAGTCGGGAGACCGCAACTAATGAAAAACTGTTTTTT. As protein: CASSRETATNEKLFF.

The V gene is TRBV6-6, the J gene TRBJ1-4; tentatively, D is TRBD1 (5 bases). The germline V and J ends were trimmed by 6 bases and 6 bases, with 11 bases remaining between them. Germline CDR1 and CDR2: MNHNY and SVGAGI (reference sequence). This CDR3 contains 13 residues. Written as DNA, the CDR3 is TGTGCCAGCAGCCCCGACAGAGATGAAAAACTGTTTTTT. Translated, it gives CASSPDRDEKLFF.

The chain links TRBV5-1 to TRBJ1-6, with D uncertain. Germline values: CDR1 SGHRS, CDR2 YFSETQ. This CDR3 is built from 15 residues. The germline V and J ends were trimmed by 0 bases and 8 bases, with 12 bases remaining between them. This chain's CDR3 is CASSLDGSGDSPLHF. The DNA for the CDR3 is TGCGCCAGCAGCTTGGACGGCAGCGGAGATTCACCCCTCCACTTT.

The chain has TRBV9 and TRBJ2-1; 10 nucleotides match TRBD1. This CDR3 is 16 amino acids long. V dropped 0 bases and J dropped 2; count of bases not matched to a gene: 2. Germline CDR1 reads SGDLS; CDR2 reads YYNGEE. The CDR3 reads CASSVAGQGAYNEQFF. CDR3 nucleotides: TGTGCCAGCAGCGTAGCCGGACAGGGGGCCTACAATGAGCAGTTCTTC. Complete variable domain (other parts from reference TRBV9 and TRBJ2-1): DSGVTQTPKHLITATGQRVTLRCSPRSGDLSVYWYQQSLDQGLQFLIQYYNGEERAKGNILERFSAQQFPDLHSELNLSSLELGDSALYFCASSVAGQGAYNEQFFGPGTRLTVL.

The J gene is TRBJ2-7, the V gene TRBV2, with D maybe TRBD2 (5 bases). The CDR3 contains 12 residues. Germline V gene sequence: CDR1 SNHLY, CDR2 FYNNEI. The CDR3 sequence: CAGGQSSYEQYF. The CDR3 DNA follows: TGTGCAGGCGGGCAAAGCTCCTACGAGCAGTACTTC.

The gene calls are TRBV18 and TRBJ2-1; D is unresolved. V lost 3 bases, J lost 1 base, and 13 bases lay in between. The germline V gene has CDR1 KGHSH and CDR2 LQKENI. The CDR3 has 16 residues. The CDR3 DNA sequence: TGTGCCAGCTCACCGAGTCATCTCCTGTCCTACAATGAGCAGTTCTTC. Its translation: CASSPSHLLSYNEQFF.

The J gene is TRBJ2-1, the V gene TRBV5-4, with 9 bases matching TRBD2. Germline CDR1 is SGHNT and CDR2 is YYREEE (reference sequence). V trimming: 0 bases; J trimming: 8 bases; junction bases outside the gene matches: 3. The CDR3 is 14 amino acids. The CDR3: CASSLDSGSDEQFF. The CDR3 DNA reads TGTGCCAGCAGCTTGGATAGCGGGAGCGATGAGCAGTTCTTC. Full variable domain (rest looked up from reference TRBV5-4 and TRBJ2-1): ETGVTQSPTHLIKTRGQQVTLRCSSQSGHNTVSWYQQALGQGPQFIFQYYREEENGRGNFPPRFSGLQFPNYSSELNVNALELDDSALYLCASSLDSGSDEQFFGPGTRLTVL.

The chain has TRBV28 and TRBJ2-7; 12 nucleotides line up with TRBD1. Germline V gene sequence: CDR1 MDHEN, CDR2 SYDVKM. The J segment lost 4 bases and the V segment lost 8 bases, leaving 3 bases of the junction unmatched. This CDR3 region has 13 residues. The DNA of the CDR3 is TGTGCCAGCCTGGGACAGGGGGCGTACGAGCAGTACTTC. Translated, it gives CASLGQGAYEQYF.

V usage is TRBV27 and J usage is TRBJ2-7; D not certain. Between the trimmed V and J ends, which lost 6 bases and 6 bases, there was a span of 15 bases. The CDR3 is made up of 13 amino acids. Germline loops: CDR1 MNHEY, CDR2 SMNVEV (reference sequence). CDR3 DNA: TGTGCCAGCAGCCGCAATTCCCCGGGCGAGCAGTACTTC. This encodes CASSRNSPGEQYF.

J is TRBJ2-1 and V is TRBV4-2, with 13 bases identical to TRBD2. This CDR3 contains 18 residues. V gave up 6 bases and J gave up 9 bases; unmatched junction bases: 17. CDR1 is LGHNA and CDR2 is YNFKEQ in the germline V gene. The CDR3 here is CASSQAGLAGKRESEQFF. The DNA of the CDR3 is TGTGCCAGCAGTCAGGCGGGACTAGCGGGAAAAAGGGAGAGTGAGCAGTTCTTC.

This clone was seen more than once but under ten times. The J gene is TRBJ2-7, the V gene TRBV6-5; tentative D call: TRBD2 (5 bases). V lost 8 bases to trimming and J lost 5 bases, with 22 bases between them. The CDR3 loop spans 15 amino acids. Germline loops: CDR1 MNHEY, CDR2 SVGAGI. The CDR3 loop is CASGEGLSQFHEQYF. CDR3 DNA: TGTGCCAGCGGAGAGGGTCTCTCCCAATTCCACGAGCAGTACTTC.

This sequence joins TRBV30 and TRBJ2-5; 8 nucleotides match TRBD1. Germline V CDR1 and CDR2: GTSNPN, SVGIG (reference sequence). V lost 8 bases, J lost 4 bases, and 9 bases stayed unmatched. The CDR3 has 13 residues. The CDR3 nucleotides read TGTGCCCGTAACAGGGGGTTAGGAGAGACCCAGTACTTC. It specifies CARNRGLGETQYF.

This CDR3 reads CASSSRTSGGHGEQFF. DNA of the CDR3: TGTGCCAGCAGCTCTCGGACTAGCGGGGGGCACGGAGAGCAGTTCTTC. The chain employs TRBV7-3 and TRBJ2-1; 14 nucleotides align to TRBD2. CDR3 length: 16 residues. Germline values: CDR1 SGHTA, CDR2 FQGTGA. J gave up 10 bases and V 4 bases, and 9 bases lay outside the gene matches.

This chain joins TRBV2 and TRBJ2-2; 7 bases match TRBD1. The CDR3 extends over 16 amino acids. Germline CDR1 reads SNHLY; CDR2 reads FYNNEI. The J segment lost 0 bases and the V segment lost 5 bases, leaving 6 bases of the junction unmatched. DNA for the CDR3: TGTGCCAGCAGTCGATGGCAGGGGGCGAACACCGGGGAGCTGTTTTTT. Amino acids: CASSRWQGANTGELFF.

The chain uses TRBV27 and TRBJ2-5, with TRBD2 matching over 7 bases. In germline, CDR1 is MNHEY, CDR2 SMNVEV (reference sequence). The CDR3 spans 15 residues. The J segment lost 4 bases and the V segment lost 3 bases, leaving 8 bases of the junction unmatched. CDR3 nucleotides: TGTGCCAGCAGTTTTTGGGGGGGACCGGCAGAGACCCAGTACTTC. Residues: CASSFWGGPAETQYF.